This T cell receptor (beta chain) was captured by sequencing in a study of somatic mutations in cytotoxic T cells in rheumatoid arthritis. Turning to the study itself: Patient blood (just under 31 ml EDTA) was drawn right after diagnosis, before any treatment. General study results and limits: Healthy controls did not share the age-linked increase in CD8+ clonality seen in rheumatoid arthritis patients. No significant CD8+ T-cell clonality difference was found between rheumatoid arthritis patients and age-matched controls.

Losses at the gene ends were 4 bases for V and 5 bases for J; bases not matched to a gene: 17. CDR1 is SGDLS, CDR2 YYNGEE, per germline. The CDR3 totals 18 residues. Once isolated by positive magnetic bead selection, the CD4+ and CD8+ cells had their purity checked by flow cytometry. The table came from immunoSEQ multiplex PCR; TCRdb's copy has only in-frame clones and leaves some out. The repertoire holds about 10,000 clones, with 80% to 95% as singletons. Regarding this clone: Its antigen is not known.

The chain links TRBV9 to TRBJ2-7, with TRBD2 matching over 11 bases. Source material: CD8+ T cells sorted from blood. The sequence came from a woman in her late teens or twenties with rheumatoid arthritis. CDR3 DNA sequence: TGTGCCAGCAGCACCCCTTTAGCGGGGGGGCCTGATCCCCACGAGCAGTACTTC. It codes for CASSTPLAGGPDPHEQYF.